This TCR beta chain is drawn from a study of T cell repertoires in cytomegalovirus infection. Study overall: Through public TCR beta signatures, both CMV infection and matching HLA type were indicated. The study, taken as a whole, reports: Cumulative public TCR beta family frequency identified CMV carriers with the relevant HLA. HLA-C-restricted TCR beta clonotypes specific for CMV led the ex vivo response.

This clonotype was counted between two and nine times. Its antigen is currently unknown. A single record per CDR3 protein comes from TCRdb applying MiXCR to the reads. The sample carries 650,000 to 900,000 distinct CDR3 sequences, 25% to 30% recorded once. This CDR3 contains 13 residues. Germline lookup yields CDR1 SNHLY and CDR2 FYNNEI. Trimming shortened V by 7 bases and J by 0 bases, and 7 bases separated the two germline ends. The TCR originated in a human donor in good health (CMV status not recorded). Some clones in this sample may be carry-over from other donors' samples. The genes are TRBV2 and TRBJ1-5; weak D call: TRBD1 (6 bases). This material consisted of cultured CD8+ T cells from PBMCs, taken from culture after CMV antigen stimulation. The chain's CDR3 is CASTRGSNQPQHF. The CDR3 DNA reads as TGTGCCAGCACCAGGGGTAGCAATCAGCCCCAGCATTTT.